The 15 T cell receptor beta chains in this list originate from one sample, sequenced in a study of blood T cell repertoires in COVID-19 (dated by TCRdb to about 2020). The library came from the immunoSEQ multiplex PCR assay. TCRdb provides this immuneACCESS table in a form limited to in-frame rearrangements. Some clones are lacking; in checked studies, under half of them reflect an unresolved V gene, and why the rest are absent is not known. The sample has 250,000 to 400,000 clones on record, 80% to 90% of them singletons. The leading ten clones occupy about 5% of the sample. The sample consisted of PBMCs or T cells enriched from blood (not recorded which). The origin of the receptors is a woman aged 25 to 39 who had recovered from COVID-19.

There are a few counts of this clone. V gene TRBV15 combines with J gene TRBJ2-7; D is perhaps TRBD1 (5 bases). The CDR3 loop spans 15 amino acids. The germline gives CDR1 LNHNV, CDR2 YYDKDF (reference sequence). V gave up 0 bases and J gave up 5 bases, with 14 bases separating them. The chain's CDR3 is CATSRDARADNEQYF. The CDR3 DNA sequence: TGTGCCACCAGCAGAGATGCCAGGGCTGATAACGAGCAGTACTTC.

The CDR3 DNA reads TGTGCCAGCAGTCGTCAGACTGGAGGCTCCTACAATGAGCAGTTCTTC. Its translation is CASSRQTGGSYNEQFF. V gene TRBV28 combines with J gene TRBJ2-1; the D gene is possibly TRBD2 (5 bases). The V gene's germline CDR1 is MDHEN and CDR2 SYDVKM. The CDR3 has 16 amino acids. V gave up 5 bases and J gave up 0 bases, with 14 bases separating them.

The chain carries TRBV10-2 and TRBJ2-5; possible D gene TRBD2, 7 bases. Trimming cost V 6 bases and J 2 bases, with 25 bases left between them. Germline V gene data show CDR1 as WSHSY and CDR2 as SAAADI. CDR3 size: 18 residues. Here the CDR3 DNA reads TGCGCCAGCAGCCACGGGCGGGGGCCGGAGATAAGACAAGAGACCCAGTACTTC. Protein product: CASSHGRGPEIRQETQYF.

The chain is built from TRBV5-1 and TRBJ2-7; D is perhaps TRBD2 (5 bases). Germline CDR1 SGHRS, CDR2 YFSETQ. Trimming took off 0 bases at V and 2 bases at J, with 12 bases between the two ends. CDR3 length equals 15 residues. The CDR3 protein is CASSLAVSGPYEQYF. In nucleotides, the CDR3 is TGCGCCAGCAGCTTGGCGGTCAGCGGCCCCTACGAGCAGTACTTC. The variable domain in full, with the rest retrieved from reference TRBV5-1 and TRBJ2-7, is KAGVTQTPRYLIKTRGQQVTLSCSPISGHRSVSWYQQTPGQGLQFLFEYFSETQRNKGNFPGRFSGRQFSNSRSEMNVSTLELGDSALYLCASSLAVSGPYEQYFGPGTRLTVT.

J is TRBJ2-3 and V is TRBV3-1 (or the pseudogene TRBV3-2), with TRBD2 matching over 10 bases. The CDR3 sequence is 16 residues long. Germline CDR1 is LGHDT and CDR2 is YNNKEL (reference sequence). V shed 3 bases and J 6 bases; nucleotides not matched to a gene: 9. The CDR3 DNA sequence: TGTGCCAGCAGCCACCCAGCGGGGGGGCTTTTCGATACGCAGTATTTT. This codes for CASSHPAGGLFDTQYF.

This chain connects TRBV2 to TRBJ1-4; possible D gene TRBD1, 6 bases. With 6 bases removed from V and 4 bases from J, the gap between germline ends came to 24 bases. Germline values: CDR1 SNHLY, CDR2 FYNNEI. The CDR3 runs to 18 residues. The CDR3 DNA reads TGTGCCAGCAGCGAACTTCCCAAACAGGGTCGCCGTAATGAAAAACTGTTTTTT. The encoded protein is CASSELPKQGRRNEKLFF.

The chain uses TRBV5-1 and TRBJ2-5; D is ambiguous. Between the trimmed V and J ends, which lost 1 base and 3 bases, there was a span of 16 bases. Germline loops: CDR1 SGHRS, CDR2 YFSETQ. The CDR3 totals 16 residues. The CDR3 is CASSLPRHEIEETQYF. CDR3 bases: TGCGCCAGCAGCTTGCCCAGGCACGAGATTGAAGAGACCCAGTACTTC.

This clone appeared a single time. The rearrangement uses TRBV2 and TRBJ1-6, with D perhaps TRBD1 (5 bases). The CDR3 is 15 residues long. Germline V gene lookup returns CDR1 SNHLY and CDR2 FYNNEI. Trimming pared 6 bases from V and 8 bases from J, leaving 17 bases between. The CDR3 DNA reads as TGTGCCAGCAGCCCGAGGCGGGACTCCCATTCACCCCTCCACTTT. Protein: CASSPRRDSHSPLHF.

The rearrangement links TRBV5-1 to TRBJ2-5, with TRBD2 matching 9 bases. Per the germline V gene, CDR1 is SGHRS and CDR2 is YFSETQ. Unmatched junction bases numbered 10, after V lost 0 bases and J lost 4 bases. This CDR3 has 17 amino acids. This CDR3 reads CASSLGIISGGSETQYF. The CDR3 bases are TGCGCCAGCAGCTTGGGAATCATTAGCGGGGGCTCAGAGACCCAGTACTTC.

The chain links TRBV6-5 to TRBJ2-7; 7 bases line up with TRBD1. V shed 5 bases, J shed 3 bases, and the junction held 10 bases outside the gene matches. This CDR3 comprises 15 residues. Looked up from germline, CDR1 is MNHEY and CDR2 is SVGAGI. This chain's CDR3 is CASSPPTGAYYEQYF. The CDR3 bases are TGTGCCAGCAGTCCCCCAACAGGGGCTTACTACGAGCAGTACTTC.

The J gene is TRBJ2-1, the V gene TRBV4-1, with TRBD2 matching 13 bases. Germline V gene lookup returns CDR1 MGHRA and CDR2 YSYEKL. The J segment lost 13 bases and the V segment lost 0 bases, leaving 6 bases of the junction unmatched. This CDR3 region has 15 residues. CDR3 residues: CASSQELAGGLGQFF. CDR3 bases: TGCGCCAGCAGCCAAGAACTAGCGGGGGGGCTAGGTCAGTTCTTC.

J is TRBJ1-4 and V is TRBV28; a weak D match, TRBD1 (6 bases). V lost 6 bases to trimming and J lost 8 bases, with 22 bases between them. This CDR3 contains 16 residues. From germline, CDR1 is MDHEN and CDR2 SYDVKM. CDR3 bases: TGTGCCAGCAGCCGTCTAGGGGGGGTATCTGCGGAAAAACTGTTTTTT. Translating gives CASSRLGGVSAEKLFF.

The J gene is TRBJ2-7, the V gene TRBV5-1, with unresolved D. V dropped 1 base and J dropped 3 bases, with 8 bases sitting between them. Germline loops: CDR1 SGHRS, CDR2 YFSETQ. The CDR3 length is 13 residues. DNA of the CDR3: TGCGCCAGCAGCTTGTTACCCAGCTACGAGCAGTACTTC. It is translated as CASSLLPSYEQYF.

The chain uses TRBV5-1 and TRBJ2-7; 9 bases are shared with TRBD1. Germline CDR1 is SGHRS and CDR2 is YFSETQ. J lost 1 base, V lost 4 bases, and 0 bases had no gene match. This CDR3 has 13 residues. The CDR3 nucleotides are TGCGCCAGCAGCGGGACAGGGTCCTACGAGCAGTACTTC. As protein: CASSGTGSYEQYF. The full variable domain, in which reference TRBV5-1 and TRBJ2-7 provide the parts outside the CDR3, is KAGVTQTPRYLIKTRGQQVTLSCSPISGHRSVSWYQQTPGQGLQFLFEYFSETQRNKGNFPGRFSGRQFSNSRSEMNVSTLELGDSALYLCASSGTGSYEQYFGPGTRLTVT.

This clone was recorded a few times. The rearrangement joins TRBV2 to TRBJ1-2; possible D gene TRBD1, 5 bases. The germline CDR1 and CDR2 sequences are SNHLY and FYNNEI. The CDR3 totals 16 residues. Trimming took off 4 bases at V and 0 bases at J, with 15 bases between the two ends. As DNA, the CDR3 is TGTGCCAGCAGTGGCCTTTTGGGGGGGACTAACTATGGCTACACCTTC. Its translation: CASSGLLGGTNYGYTF.